This TCR beta chain was captured in a study of CD8+CD57+ T cells in acquired aplastic anemia. Study-level background: The study obtained an average of 3.2 ug of DNA from sorted CD4+ and CD8+ cells. Roughly 10.8 million reads were obtained on average for healthy donor CD4+ cells.

Using genomic DNA as the template, TCR beta VDJ and CDR3 profiling was carried out. TCRdb ran MiXCR on the reads and lists one entry per CDR3 protein. This table has tens of thousands of distinct CDR3 sequences, around 67% appearing once. In the case of this clonotype: Its specificity is not known.

Study-wide points: In common between the patients and the controls were nearly 30 CD8+ CDR3 sequences.

Trimming left V 0 bases short and J 3 bases short, with 16 bases between. CDR1 is SGDLS, CDR2 YYNGEE, per germline. There are 17 residues in the CDR3. The rearrangement links TRBV9 to TRBJ2-1; D perhaps matches TRBD2 (6 bases). The receptor comes from a human donor in good health, serving as a control. Sequences were obtained from sorted CD4+, CD8+, or CD8+CD57+ T cells (not recorded which) from PBMCs. The CDR3 sequence: CASSVEGRDSLYNEQFF. CDR3 sequence (DNA): TGTGCCAGCAGCGTAGAGGGACGGGACTCCCTCTACAATGAGCAGTTCTTC.